The subject of this entry is one T cell receptor beta chain. The CDR3 extends over 16 amino acids. The V segment lost 4 bases and the J segment 1 base; nucleotides outside the gene matches: 7. Looked up from germline, CDR1 is SEHNR and CDR2 is FQNEAQ (reference sequence). The data were obtained in a study of blood T cell repertoires in COVID-19. Study overall: Sample material is recorded as cDNA or gDNA derived from T cells, B-cell-depleted T cells, or PBMCs.

Clones were read by immunoSEQ multiplex PCR, and TCRdb kept only the in-frame ones, dropping some. The table shows about 300,000 clones, with roughly 87% occurring only once. Sequenced: peripheral blood. The clonotype originates from a young man with active or convalescent COVID-19. This chain joins TRBV7-9 and TRBJ1-5; 7 nucleotides match TRBD1. The chain's CDR3 is CASSSNRGRSNQPQHF. The CDR3 coding sequence is TGTGCCAGCAGCTCGAACAGGGGACGGAGCAATCAGCCCCAGCATTTT.